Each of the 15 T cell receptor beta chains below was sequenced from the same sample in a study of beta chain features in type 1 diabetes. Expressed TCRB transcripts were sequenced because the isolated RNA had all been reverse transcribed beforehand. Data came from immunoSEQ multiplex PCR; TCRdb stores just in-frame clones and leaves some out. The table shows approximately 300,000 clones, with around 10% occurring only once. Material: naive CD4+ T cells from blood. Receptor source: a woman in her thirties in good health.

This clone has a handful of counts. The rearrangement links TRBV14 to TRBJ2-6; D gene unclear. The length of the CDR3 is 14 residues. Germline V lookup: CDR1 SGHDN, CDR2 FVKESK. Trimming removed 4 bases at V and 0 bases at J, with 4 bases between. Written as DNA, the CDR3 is TGTGCCAGCAGCCGCGCCTCTGGGGCCAACGTCCTGACTTTC. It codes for CASSRASGANVLTF. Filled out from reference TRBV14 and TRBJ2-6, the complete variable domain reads EAGVTQFPSHSVIEKGQTVTLRCDPISGHDNLYWYRRVMGKEIKFLLHFVKESKQDESGMPNNRFLAERTGGTYSTLKVQPAELEDSGVYFCASSRASGANVLTFGAGSRLTVL.

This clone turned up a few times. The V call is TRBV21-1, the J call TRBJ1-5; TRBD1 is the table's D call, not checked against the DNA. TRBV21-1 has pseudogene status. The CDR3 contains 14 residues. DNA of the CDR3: TGTGCCAGCAGCCTTACAGGGACAAATCAGCCCCAGCATTTT. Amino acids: CASSLTGTNQPQHF.

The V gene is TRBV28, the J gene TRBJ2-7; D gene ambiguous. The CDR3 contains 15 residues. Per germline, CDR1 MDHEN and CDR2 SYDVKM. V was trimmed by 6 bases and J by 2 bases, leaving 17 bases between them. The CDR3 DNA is TGTGCCAGCAGCCATACTAAAAACCCGACCTACGAGCAGTACTTC. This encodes CASSHTKNPTYEQYF.

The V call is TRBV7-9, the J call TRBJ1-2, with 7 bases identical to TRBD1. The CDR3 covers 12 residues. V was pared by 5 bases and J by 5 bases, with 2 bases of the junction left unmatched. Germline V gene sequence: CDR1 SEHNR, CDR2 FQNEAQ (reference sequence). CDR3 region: CASSNRGYGYTF. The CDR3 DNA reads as TGTGCCAGCAGCAACAGGGGATATGGCTACACCTTC.

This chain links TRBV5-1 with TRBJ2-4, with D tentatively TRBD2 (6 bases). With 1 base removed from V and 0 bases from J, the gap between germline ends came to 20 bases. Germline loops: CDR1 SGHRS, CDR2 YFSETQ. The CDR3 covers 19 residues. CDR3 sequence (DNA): TGCGCCAGCAGCTTGCTGGCGGGGAACCCTATGGTAGCCAAAAACATTCAGTACTTC. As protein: CASSLLAGNPMVAKNIQYF.

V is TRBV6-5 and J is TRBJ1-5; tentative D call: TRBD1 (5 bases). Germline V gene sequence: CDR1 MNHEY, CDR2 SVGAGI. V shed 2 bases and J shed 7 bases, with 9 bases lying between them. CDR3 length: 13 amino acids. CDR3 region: CASSYGAAQPQHF. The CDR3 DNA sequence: TGTGCCAGCAGTTACGGGGCGGCCCAGCCCCAGCATTTT.

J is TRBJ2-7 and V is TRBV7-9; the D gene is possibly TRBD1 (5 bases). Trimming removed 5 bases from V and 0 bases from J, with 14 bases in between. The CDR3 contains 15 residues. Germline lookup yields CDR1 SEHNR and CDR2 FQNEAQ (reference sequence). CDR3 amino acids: CASSPRGGSSYEQYF. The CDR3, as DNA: TGTGCCAGCAGCCCTAGGGGCGGTAGCTCCTACGAGCAGTACTTC.

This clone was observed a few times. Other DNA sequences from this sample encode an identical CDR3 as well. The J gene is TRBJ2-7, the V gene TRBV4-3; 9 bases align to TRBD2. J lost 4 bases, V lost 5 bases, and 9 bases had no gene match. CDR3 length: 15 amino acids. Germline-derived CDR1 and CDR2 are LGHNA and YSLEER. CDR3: CASSESLAGRYEQYF. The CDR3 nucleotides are TGCGCCAGCAGCGAATCGCTAGCGGGGAGATACGAGCAGTACTTC.

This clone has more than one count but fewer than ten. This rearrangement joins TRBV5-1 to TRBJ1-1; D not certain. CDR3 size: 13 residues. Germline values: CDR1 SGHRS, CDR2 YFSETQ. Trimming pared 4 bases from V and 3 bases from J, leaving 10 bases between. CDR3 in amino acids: CASSPGSDTEAFF. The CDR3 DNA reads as TGCGCCAGCAGCCCGGGATCGGACACTGAAGCTTTCTTT. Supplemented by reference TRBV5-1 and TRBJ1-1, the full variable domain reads KAGVTQTPRYLIKTRGQQVTLSCSPISGHRSVSWYQQTPGQGLQFLFEYFSETQRNKGNFPGRFSGRQFSNSRSEMNVSTLELGDSALYLCASSPGSDTEAFFGQGTRLTVV.

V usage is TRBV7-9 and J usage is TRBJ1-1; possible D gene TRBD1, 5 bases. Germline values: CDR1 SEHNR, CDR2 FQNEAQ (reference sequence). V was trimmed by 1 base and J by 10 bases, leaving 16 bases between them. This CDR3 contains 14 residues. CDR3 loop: CASSLGGGGTPAFF. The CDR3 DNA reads TGTGCCAGCAGCTTAGGTGGGGGGGGGACTCCAGCTTTCTTT.

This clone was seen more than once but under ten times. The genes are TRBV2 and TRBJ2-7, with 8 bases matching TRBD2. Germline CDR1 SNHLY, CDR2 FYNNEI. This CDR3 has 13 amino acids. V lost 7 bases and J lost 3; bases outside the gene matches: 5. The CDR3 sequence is CASNREGGYEQYF. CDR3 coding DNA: TGTGCCAGCAACCGGGAGGGGGGCTACGAGCAGTACTTC.

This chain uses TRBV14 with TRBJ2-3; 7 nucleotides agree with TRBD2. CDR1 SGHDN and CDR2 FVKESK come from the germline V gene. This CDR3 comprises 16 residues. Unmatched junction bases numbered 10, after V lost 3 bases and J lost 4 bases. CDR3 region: CASSHPGLPGPDTQYF. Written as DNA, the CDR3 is TGTGCCAGCAGCCACCCGGGACTACCCGGACCAGATACGCAGTATTTT.

CDR3 protein: CASSNPGLAGRTDTQYF. The CDR3, as DNA: TGTGCCAGTAGCAATCCGGGACTAGCGGGACGCACAGATACGCAGTATTTT. The gene calls are TRBV19 and TRBJ2-3; 13 bases line up with TRBD2. With V trimmed by 6 bases and J by 1 base, 7 bases remained unmatched. From germline, CDR1 is LNHDA and CDR2 SQIVND (reference sequence). The CDR3 covers 17 residues.

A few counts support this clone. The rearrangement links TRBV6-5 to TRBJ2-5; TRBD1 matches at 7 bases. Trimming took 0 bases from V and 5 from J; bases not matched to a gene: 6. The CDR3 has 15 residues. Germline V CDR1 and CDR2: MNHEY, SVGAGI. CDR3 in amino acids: CASSYSLTGVETQYF. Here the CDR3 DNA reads TGTGCCAGCAGTTACTCGTTAACAGGGGTCGAGACCCAGTACTTC.

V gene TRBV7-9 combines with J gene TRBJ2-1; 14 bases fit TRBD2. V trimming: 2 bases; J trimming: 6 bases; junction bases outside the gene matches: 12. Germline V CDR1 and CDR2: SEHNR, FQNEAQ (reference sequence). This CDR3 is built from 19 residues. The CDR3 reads CASSLSRGGLAGESNEQFF. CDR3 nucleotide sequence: TGTGCCAGCAGCTTATCGCGGGGGGGACTAGCGGGAGAAAGCAATGAGCAGTTCTTC.